Each of the 25 T cell receptor beta chains below was sequenced from the same sample in a study of a mutant IDH1 vaccine in newly diagnosed glioma. Regarding time point: week 47, end of study. Doses of 300 ug of mutant IDH1 20-mer peptide were given with topical imiquimod. Measured with immunoSEQ multiplex PCR; TCRdb has only the in-frame clones, and not every one. The sample has about 12,000 clones, roughly 72% seen once. Their specific antigens are unknown. The material was PBMCs, obtained from a glioma patient whose treatment included an IDH1 peptide vaccine. These receptors all come from a woman in her 40s with glioma.

J is TRBJ2-7 and V is TRBV28; D ambiguous. Germline CDR1 and CDR2: MDHEN and SYDVKM. V was shortened by 3 bases and J by 2 bases, with 11 bases between the two germline ends. This CDR3 region has 14 residues. The chain's CDR3 is CASSFILTAYEQYF. The CDR3 DNA is TGTGCCAGCAGTTTTATACTTACCGCCTACGAGCAGTACTTC. Full variable domain (rest looked up from reference TRBV28 and TRBJ2-7): DVKVTQSSRYLVKRTGEKVFLECVQDMDHENMFWYRQDPGLGLRLIYFSYDVKMKEKGDIPEGYSVSREKKERFSLILESASTNQTSMYLCASSFILTAYEQYFGPGTRLTVT.

The rearrangement uses TRBV9 and TRBJ1-5; D is perhaps TRBD1 (5 bases). The CDR3 covers 15 residues. Between the trimmed V and J ends, which lost 4 bases and 2 bases, there was a span of 13 bases. CDR1 and CDR2 (germline): SGDLS, YYNGEE. CDR3 DNA: TGTGCCAGCAGCCCCGGAGGAGGGGGCAATCAGCCCCAGCATTTT. As protein: CASSPGGGGNQPQHF.

V gene TRBV9 combines with J gene TRBJ2-3; D is perhaps TRBD2 (5 bases). CDR1 SGDLS and CDR2 YYNGEE come from the germline V gene. CDR3 length: 17 amino acids. The germline V and J ends were trimmed by 4 bases and 0 bases, with 18 bases remaining between them. The CDR3 loop is CASSPRASRPSTDTQYF. The CDR3 nucleotides are TGTGCCAGCAGCCCCCGAGCTAGCCGACCTAGCACAGATACGCAGTATTTT.

This clone occurred a few times. V gene TRBV6-6 combines with J gene TRBJ1-5; D gene ambiguous. Germline V lookup: CDR1 MNHNY, CDR2 SVGAGI (reference sequence). V lost 5 bases and J 4 bases, leaving 9 bases between the germline ends. CDR3 length: 13 residues. CDR3 region: CASSRDTNQPQHF. The CDR3 bases are TGTGCCAGCAGTCGTGACACGAATCAGCCCCAGCATTTT.

This chain uses TRBV9 with TRBJ1-4; D possibly corresponds to TRBD1 (5 bases). The CDR3 length is 15 residues. With 2 bases removed from V and 4 bases from J, the gap between germline ends came to 12 bases. Germline V gives CDR1 SGDLS, CDR2 YYNGEE. CDR3 sequence: CASSVRGDRNEKLFF. CDR3 DNA sequence: TGTGCCAGCAGCGTGCGAGGGGATCGTAATGAAAAACTGTTTTTT.

CDR3 region: CAISQGNTEAFF. The CDR3 DNA reads TGTGCCATTTCACAGGGGAACACTGAAGCTTTCTTT. The chain links TRBV28 to TRBJ1-1; tentative D call: TRBD1 (6 bases). Trimming left V 10 bases short and J 1 base short, with 10 bases between. The CDR3 runs 12 residues. Germline-derived CDR1 and CDR2 are MDHEN and SYDVKM.

The V gene is TRBV4-3, the J gene TRBJ1-6; tentatively, D is TRBD1 (5 bases). Germline CDR1 and CDR2: LGHNA and YSLEER. The CDR3 has 15 residues. V lost 2 bases to trimming and J lost 7 bases, with 12 bases between them. CDR3 sequence: CASSQLWQGNSPLHF. CDR3 DNA: TGCGCCAGCAGCCAACTTTGGCAGGGAAATTCACCCCTCCACTTT.

Only a few counts were recorded for this clone. This chain uses TRBV19 with TRBJ1-1; 7 bases map to TRBD1. V dropped 1 base and J dropped 4; count of bases not matched to a gene: 3. Germline V lookup: CDR1 LNHDA, CDR2 SQIVND (reference sequence). The CDR3 runs to 14 residues. This CDR3 is CASSIGTGFTEAFF. In DNA, the CDR3 is TGTGCCAGTAGTATAGGGACAGGCTTCACTGAAGCTTTCTTT.

DNA of the CDR3: TGTGCCAGCAGCTCGATGGGCGGGGGACCTCTGGAGACCCAGTACTTC. Encoded protein: CASSSMGGGPLETQYF. This chain uses TRBV5-4 with TRBJ2-5; 7 nucleotides align to TRBD2. Germline CDR1 is SGHNT and CDR2 is YYREEE (reference sequence). This CDR3 is 16 amino acids long. V was clipped by 3 bases and J by 5 bases; unmatched bases: 13.

The chain has TRBV5-1 and TRBJ1-3; 9 bases line up with TRBD1. The V segment lost 4 bases and the J segment 2 bases; nucleotides outside the gene matches: 10. Germline-derived CDR1 and CDR2 are SGHRS and YFSETQ. This CDR3 spans 17 amino acids. The CDR3 DNA is TGCGCCAGCAGCAGGTCAGGACAGGGGCGCGCTGGAAACACCATATATTTT. Amino acid sequence: CASSRSGQGRAGNTIYF.

J is TRBJ2-5 and V is TRBV25-1; D perhaps matches TRBD1 (5 bases). The CDR3 extends over 13 amino acids. V was trimmed by 5 bases and J by 4 bases, leaving 11 bases between them. Germline V lookup: CDR1 MGHDK, CDR2 SYGVNS. CDR3 DNA: TGTGCCAGCAGTCCAGGGCACCCAGAGACCCAGTACTTC. It is translated as CASSPGHPETQYF.

This chain connects TRBV4-3 to TRBJ2-2; D gene uncertain. The CDR3 runs 12 residues. V lost 2 bases and J lost 6, with 4 bases in between. Germline V CDR1 and CDR2: LGHNA, YSLEER. The CDR3 coding sequence is TGCGCCAGCAGCCAAAGGGCCGGGGAGCTGTTTTTT. It is translated as CASSQRAGELFF.

This clone was seen more than once but under ten times. The rearrangement uses TRBV7-2 and TRBJ1-1; 10 bases fit TRBD1. CDR3 length equals 15 residues. Germline V gene data show CDR1 as SGHTA and CDR2 as FQGNSA. The trim removed 4 bases at V and 5 bases at J, leaving 7 bases unmatched. This CDR3 reads CASSSAGTGDTEAFF. CDR3 DNA: TGTGCCAGCAGCTCAGCCGGGACAGGGGATACTGAAGCTTTCTTT.

V and J are TRBV2 and TRBJ1-3; D gene unclear. CDR3 length equals 17 residues. The V and J ends lost 7 bases and 0 bases respectively, with 19 bases between them. Germline CDR1 SNHLY, CDR2 FYNNEI. CDR3 DNA sequence: TGTGCCAGCATTACACTTAGGAGGACCCGCTCTGGAAACACCATATATTTT. Amino acids: CASITLRRTRSGNTIYF.

The rearrangement links TRBV6-6 to TRBJ2-7; 10 nucleotides align to TRBD1. The CDR3 totals 15 residues. V lost 8 bases, J lost 6 bases, and 13 bases stayed unmatched. Germline V CDR1 and CDR2: MNHNY, SVGAGI (reference sequence). The CDR3 DNA reads as TGTGCCAGCGGACGTCCTCCGGGACAGGGGTTCGAGCAGTACTTC. Its translation: CASGRPPGQGFEQYF.

This clone was seen a handful of times. The genes are TRBV6-5 and TRBJ1-5, with TRBD1 matching 9 bases. The ends lost 10 bases at V and 4 bases at J; junction bases unmatched: 5. The CDR3 spans 13 residues. Germline V CDR1 and CDR2: MNHEY, SVGAGI. The CDR3: CATKGQGNQPQHF. The CDR3 DNA reads TGTGCCACTAAGGGACAGGGTAATCAGCCCCAGCATTTT.

The chain is built from TRBV5-5 and TRBJ2-3; no definite D call. Looked up from germline, CDR1 is SGHKS and CDR2 is YYEKEE (reference sequence). This CDR3 contains 15 residues. The V end was cut by 1 base, the J end by 2 bases, with 11 bases between. CDR3 coding DNA: TGTGCCAGCAGCTTGCGGCTATTAGACACAGATACGCAGTATTTT. Its translation: CASSLRLLDTDTQYF.

V is TRBV19 and J is TRBJ1-1; D remains ambiguous. The V and J ends lost 5 bases and 0 bases respectively, with 7 bases between them. Per the germline V gene, CDR1 is LNHDA and CDR2 is SQIVND (reference sequence). The CDR3 is 13 residues long. The CDR3 DNA reads as TGTGCCAGTAGTCCAGCGGTGAACACTGAAGCTTTCTTT. This sequence encodes CASSPAVNTEAFF.

The chain combines TRBV7-9 with TRBJ1-5; possible D gene TRBD1, 5 bases. CDR3 length: 16 amino acids. V was trimmed by 0 bases and J by 1 base, leaving 10 bases between them. CDR1 SEHNR and CDR2 FQNEAQ come from the germline V gene (reference sequence). The CDR3 reads CASSLAAGVSNQPQHF. CDR3 in DNA: TGTGCCAGCAGCTTAGCAGCGGGGGTGAGCAATCAGCCCCAGCATTTT.

The rearrangement links TRBV14 to TRBJ2-5; D unclear. Per germline, CDR1 SGHDN and CDR2 FVKESK. V was clipped by 1 base and J by 5 bases, with 5 bases between them. The CDR3 extends over 12 amino acids. Written as DNA, the CDR3 is TGTGCCAGCAGCCAAGCCTGGGAGACCCAGTACTTC. Its protein product is CASSQAWETQYF.

The chain's CDR3 is CASNSAGGEYNEQFF. In nucleotides, the CDR3 is TGTGCCAGCAATTCCGCCGGGGGGGAGTACAATGAGCAGTTCTTC. This chain links TRBV27 with TRBJ2-1; the match to TRBD2 covers 8 bases. The CDR3 loop spans 15 amino acids. Germline CDR1 reads MNHEY; CDR2 reads SMNVEV (reference sequence). The junction had 9 bases not matched to a gene; V was cut back by 7 bases and J by 4 bases.

The chain is built from TRBV15 and TRBJ2-1, with TRBD1 as a possible D gene (5 bases). With 1 base removed from V and 8 bases from J, the gap between germline ends came to 21 bases. CDR3 length: 17 amino acids. The germline V gene encodes CDR1 LNHNV and CDR2 YYDKDF (reference sequence). CDR3 sequence (DNA): TGTGCCACCAGCAGAGTACTTCGAGGTGTTAGGGGCTATGAGCAGTTCTTC. This encodes CATSRVLRGVRGYEQFF.

V usage is TRBV5-1 and J usage is TRBJ1-1, with D maybe TRBD1 (5 bases). The CDR3 totals 13 residues. The V gene's germline CDR1 is SGHRS and CDR2 YFSETQ. Trimming cost V 5 bases and J 3 bases, with 11 bases left between them. CDR3 amino acids: CASSILGDTEAFF. DNA for the CDR3: TGCGCCAGCAGTATCTTGGGGGACACTGAAGCTTTCTTT. Drawing the rest from reference TRBV5-1 and TRBJ1-1, the complete variable domain is KAGVTQTPRYLIKTRGQQVTLSCSPISGHRSVSWYQQTPGQGLQFLFEYFSETQRNKGNFPGRFSGRQFSNSRSEMNVSTLELGDSALYLCASSILGDTEAFFGQGTRLTVV.

V and J are TRBV28 and TRBJ2-2; tentative D call: TRBD2 (5 bases). This CDR3 region has 12 residues. Germline V gives CDR1 MDHEN, CDR2 SYDVKM. Trimming shortened V by 8 bases and J by 4 bases, and 8 bases separated the two germline ends. DNA of the CDR3: TGTGCCAGCGACGGAGGCACCGGGGAGCTGTTTTTT. Protein: CASDGGTGELFF.

The V gene is TRBV2, the J gene TRBJ1-1; 7 bases are a match to TRBD1. Germline lookup yields CDR1 SNHLY and CDR2 FYNNEI. Unmatched junction bases numbered 5, after V lost 6 bases and J lost 7 bases. This CDR3 contains 12 residues. The DNA of the CDR3 is TGTGCCAGCAGACCCGGGACAGATGAAGCTTTCTTT. Encoded protein: CASRPGTDEAFF.